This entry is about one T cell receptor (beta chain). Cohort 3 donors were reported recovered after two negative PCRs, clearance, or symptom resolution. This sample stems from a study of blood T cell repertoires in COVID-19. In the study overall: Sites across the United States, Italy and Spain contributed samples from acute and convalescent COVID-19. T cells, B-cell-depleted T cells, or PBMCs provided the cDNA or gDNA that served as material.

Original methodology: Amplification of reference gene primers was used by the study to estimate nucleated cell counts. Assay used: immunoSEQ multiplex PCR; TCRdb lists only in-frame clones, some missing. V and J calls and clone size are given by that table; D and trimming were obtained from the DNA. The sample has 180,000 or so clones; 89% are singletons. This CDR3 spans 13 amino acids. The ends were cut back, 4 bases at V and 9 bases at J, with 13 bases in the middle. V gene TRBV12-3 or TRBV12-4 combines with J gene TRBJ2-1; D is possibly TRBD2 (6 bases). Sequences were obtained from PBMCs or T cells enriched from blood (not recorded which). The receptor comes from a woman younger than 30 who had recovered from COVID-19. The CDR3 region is CASSSREVGEQFF. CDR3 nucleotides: TGTGCCAGCAGTTCTAGGGAGGTGGGTGAGCAGTTCTTC.